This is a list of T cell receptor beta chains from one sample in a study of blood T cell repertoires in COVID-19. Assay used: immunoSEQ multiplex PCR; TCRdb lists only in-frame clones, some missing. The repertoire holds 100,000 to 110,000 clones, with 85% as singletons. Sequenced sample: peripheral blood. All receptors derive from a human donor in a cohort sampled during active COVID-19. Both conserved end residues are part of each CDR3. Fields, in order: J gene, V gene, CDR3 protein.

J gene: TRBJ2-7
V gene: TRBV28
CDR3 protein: CASSFSPPGVGTYEQYF

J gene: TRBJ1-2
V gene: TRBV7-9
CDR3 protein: CASSLGDYGYTF

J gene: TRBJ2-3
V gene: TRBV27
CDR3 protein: CASSLGGDTQYF

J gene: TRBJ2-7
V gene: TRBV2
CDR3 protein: CASSRSGGAGYEQYF

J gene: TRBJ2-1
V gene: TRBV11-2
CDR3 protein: CASSLVTPGRYYNEQFF

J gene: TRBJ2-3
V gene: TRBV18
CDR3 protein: CASSRAGASTDTQYF

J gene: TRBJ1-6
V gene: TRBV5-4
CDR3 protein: CASSTPGTGNNNSPLHF

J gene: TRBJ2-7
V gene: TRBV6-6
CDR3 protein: CASSYVGQYEQYF

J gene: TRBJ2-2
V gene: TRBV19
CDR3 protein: CASSIAGGVTGELFF

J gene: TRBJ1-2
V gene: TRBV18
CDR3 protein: CASSDLVWAGEGYTF

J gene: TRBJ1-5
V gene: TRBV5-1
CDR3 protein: CASSLFGQADQPQHF

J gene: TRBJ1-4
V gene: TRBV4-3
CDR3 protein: CASSQGQRNEKLFF

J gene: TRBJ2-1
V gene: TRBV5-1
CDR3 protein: CASSLDRGNGNEQFF

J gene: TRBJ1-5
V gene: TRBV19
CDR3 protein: CASSPNAGNQPQHF

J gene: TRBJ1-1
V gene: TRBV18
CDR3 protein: CASSPAFMNTEAFF

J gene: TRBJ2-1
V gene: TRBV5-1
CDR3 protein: CASSLGLASYNEQFF

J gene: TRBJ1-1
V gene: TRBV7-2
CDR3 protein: CASSSLLEGRGAFF

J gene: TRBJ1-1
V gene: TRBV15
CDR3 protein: CATSPIPRTGYEAFF

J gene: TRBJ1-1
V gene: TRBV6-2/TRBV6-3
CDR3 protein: CASSGHMANTEAFF

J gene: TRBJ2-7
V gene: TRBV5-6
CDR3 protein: CASSLLVQGSYEQYF

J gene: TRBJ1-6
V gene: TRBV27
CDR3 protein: CASGTTGDDSPLHF

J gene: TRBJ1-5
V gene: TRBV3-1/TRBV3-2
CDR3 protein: CASSQGTGLYSNQPQHF

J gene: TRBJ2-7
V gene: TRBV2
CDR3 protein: CASRTESYEQYF

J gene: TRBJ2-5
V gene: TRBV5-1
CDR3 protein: CASSSDRRETQYF

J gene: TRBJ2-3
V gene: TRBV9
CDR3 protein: CASSRTSGNIRGTDTQYF

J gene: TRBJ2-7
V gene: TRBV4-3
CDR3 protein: CASSQDKLGARSYEQYF

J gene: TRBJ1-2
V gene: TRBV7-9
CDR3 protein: CASSGGTGNNNYGYTF

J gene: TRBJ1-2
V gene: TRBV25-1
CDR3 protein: CASSGIGTGESGDYGYTF

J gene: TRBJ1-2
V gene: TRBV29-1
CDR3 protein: CSVHNTGRVGDGYTF

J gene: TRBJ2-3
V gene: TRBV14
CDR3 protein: CASSEGLAGGLGTDTQYF

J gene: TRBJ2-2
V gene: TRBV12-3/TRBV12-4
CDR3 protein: CASSFQGAGELFF

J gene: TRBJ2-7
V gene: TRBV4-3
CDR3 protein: CASSQEGGQAYEQYF

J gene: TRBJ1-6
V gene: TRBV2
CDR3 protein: CASSDQGTNSPLHF

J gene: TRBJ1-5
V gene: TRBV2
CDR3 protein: CASSAGGTSNQPQHF

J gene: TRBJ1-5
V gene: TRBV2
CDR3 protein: CASRPGQGVAPQHF

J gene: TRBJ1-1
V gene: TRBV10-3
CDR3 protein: CAISPTGAPAEAFF

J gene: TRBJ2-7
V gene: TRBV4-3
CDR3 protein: CASSQDLVAGDSYEQYF

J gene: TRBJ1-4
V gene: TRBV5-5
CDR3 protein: CASSSPGQTEKLFF

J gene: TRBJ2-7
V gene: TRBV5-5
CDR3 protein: CASSPGQNLYEQYF

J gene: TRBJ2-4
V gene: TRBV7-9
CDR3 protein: CASSFFAGANIQYF

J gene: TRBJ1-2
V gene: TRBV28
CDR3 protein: CASSPTGAPYGYTF

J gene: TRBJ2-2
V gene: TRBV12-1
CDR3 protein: CASSPRGQLNTGELFF

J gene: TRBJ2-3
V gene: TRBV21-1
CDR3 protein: CASSGGPDRVARDTQYF

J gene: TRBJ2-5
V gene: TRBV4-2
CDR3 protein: CASSQGGGADSLKETQYF